One T cell receptor (beta chain) is described in this entry. Its antigen is still unknown. These data come from a study of monozygotic twins with inflammatory bowel disease. TCRdb re-called the 5' RACE reads, yielding one record per CDR3 amino acid sequence without DNA. The sample's table shows fewer than 450,000 distinct CDR3 sequences. Study-wide points: With inverse Simpson as the measure, TCRbeta diversity was lower in IBD patients than in healthy co-twins.

Germline V gene sequence: CDR1 SGHTA, CDR2 FQGNSA. The CDR3 sequence is 13 residues long. The sample taken for sequencing was blood. The clonotype comes from a human donor with ulcerative colitis or Crohn's disease, or a healthy co-twin of an affected twin (not recorded which). V and J are TRBV7-2 and TRBJ2-7; there is no DNA to check the TCRdb D call of TRBD1. The CDR3 loop is CASSRRDPYEQYF.